The rows below give T cell receptor beta chains drawn from one sample of a study of technical replicates of blood from a few donors. Only in-frame clones appear in the TCRdb table, and some are missing; sequencing was by immunoSEQ multiplex PCR. This sample has 50,000 to 70,000 clones, with approximately 86% found just once. The specimen sequenced was PBMCs. The receptors shown here come from a human donor in good health. Some clones in this sample may be carry-over from other donors' samples. Each CDR3 is given with its conserved first and last residue. A D gene is named only where the DNA matches it firmly. For some rows the clone size is stated as once, few or many, or as a class when expanded; others skip it.

TRBD2	NA	TRBJ2-1	TRBV10-3	TGTGCCATCAGTGAGCTGGCCCCTAGCGGGAGTGTTAACAATGAGCAGTTCTTC	CAISELAPSGSVNNEQFF
NA	NA	TRBJ2-5	TRBV29-1	TGCAGCGTTCTCCCGGGAGAGACCCAGTACTTC	CSVLPGETQYF
NA	NA	TRBJ1-6	TRBV5-6	TGTGCCAGCAGCCGCGGGTGGAATTCACCCCTCCACTTT	CASSRGWNSPLHF
NA	NA	TRBJ1-4	TRBV15	TGTGCCACCAGCAGAGATATTGGACAGGAAAAACTGTTTTTT	CATSRDIGQEKLFF
TRBD1	NA	TRBJ1-2	TRBV19	TGTGCCAGTAGGGCCAAAGGACAGGGGGAATATGGCTACACCTTC	CASRAKGQGEYGYTF
TRBD1	NA	TRBJ1-2	TRBV2	TGTGCCAGCCATACCACAGGGGTAGGAGGCTACACCTTC	CASHTTGVGGYTF
TRBD1	NA	TRBJ2-3	TRBV7-3	TGTGCCAGCAGCTGTAGGGACAGGGGGCAAGGCACAGATACGCAGTATTTT	CASSCRDRGQGTDTQYF
NA	NA	TRBJ2-1	TRBV18	TGTGCCAGCTCACCTAGTCTGAATGAGCAGTTCTTC	CASSPSLNEQFF
NA	NA	TRBJ2-7	TRBV6-1	TGTGCCAGCAGTGAAGAAGGTGCAGGGGCCTACGAGCAGTACTTC	CASSEEGAGAYEQYF
NA	NA	TRBJ1-1	TRBV7-9	TGTGCCAGCAGCTTAGATACAGGGCCAGTTTTCTTT	CASSLDTGPVFF
NA	once	TRBJ1-2	TRBV4-3	TGCGCCAGCAGCCAAGGGCTGACGGAGGCTAACTATGGCTACACCTTC	CASSQGLTEANYGYTF
NA	NA	TRBJ2-3	TRBV7-2	TGTGCCAGCAGCTCGCGACTGGGTACAGATACGCAGTATTTT	CASSSRLGTDTQYF
TRBD2	NA	TRBJ2-5	TRBV30	TGTGCCTGGAGTTTTAGGACTAGTTCACTTCGGCAAGAGACCCAGTACTTC	CAWSFRTSSLRQETQYF
NA	NA	TRBJ2-5	TRBV5-6	TGTGCCAGCAGCTTGGGTGGCCAGGGATCTGAGACCCAGTACTTC	CASSLGGQGSETQYF
NA	NA	TRBJ1-5	TRBV30	TGTGCCTGGAGTGTATCCCCAGAGGGTCAGCCCCAGCATTTT	CAWSVSPEGQPQHF
NA	NA	TRBJ2-5	TRBV9	TGTGCCAGCAGCGTGAGGGCCTACCAAGAGACCCAGTACTTC	CASSVRAYQETQYF
NA	NA	TRBJ1-5	TRBV21-1	TGTGCCAGCACCCCCGGGGGGAGGTACCCGGGACAGCCCCAGCATTTT	CASTPGGRYPGQPQHF
NA	NA	TRBJ2-5	TRBV30	TGTGCCTGGAGTGTACAAGAGGGCTTAAGGCAAGAGACCCAGTACTTC	CAWSVQEGLRQETQYF
TRBD1	NA	TRBJ1-2	TRBV5-1	TGCGCCAGCAGCACGCCGGGACAGGGGGCGCGGAATGGCTACACCTTC	CASSTPGQGARNGYTF
TRBD1	NA	TRBJ2-3	TRBV9	TGTGCCAGCAGCGTCCAACAGGGGGCTAGCACAGATACGCAGTATTTT	CASSVQQGASTDTQYF
NA	NA	TRBJ1-6	TRBV28	TGTGCCAGCAAGTCCCTGGGGGGGGCCTTCTATAATTCACCCCTCCACTTT	CASKSLGGAFYNSPLHF
TRBD1	NA	TRBJ1-2	TRBV7-2	TGTGCCAGCAGCTTACCTCGGACAGGGCTTGATGGCTACACCTTC	CASSLPRTGLDGYTF
NA	NA	TRBJ2-1	TRBV27	TGTGCCAGCAGTTTATCGTTATACAATGAGCAGTTCTTC	CASSLSLYNEQFF
TRBD1	NA	TRBJ1-1	TRBV5-1	TGCGCCAGTTTTTGGGACAGGGTTGCGCCCACTGAAGCTTTCTTT	CASFWDRVAPTEAFF
NA	few	TRBJ2-5	TRBV2	TGTGCCAGCAGCCTCCGCCGAGTGGAGACCCAGTACTTC	CASSLRRVETQYF
TRBD1	NA	TRBJ2-1	TRBV2	TGTGCCACCACCTACGGGACAGGGATTTGGTTTGAGCAGTTCTTC	CATTYGTGIWFEQFF
NA	NA	TRBJ2-1	TRBV2	TGTGCCAGCAGGGGGAGCAGCTCCTACAATGAGCAGTTCTTC	CASRGSSSYNEQFF
NA	NA	TRBJ1-1	TRBV5-6	TGTGCCAGCAGCTTTAGGCAGCCGGGCACTGAAGCTTTCTTT	CASSFRQPGTEAFF
TRBD1	NA	TRBJ1-1	TRBV7-9	TGTGCCAGCAGCCGCGCGACAGGGCTGGCTGAAGCTTTCTTT	CASSRATGLAEAFF
NA	NA	TRBJ1-6	TRBV2	TGTGCCAGCACGCGGGATAACCAGGGCCGAACCCTCCACTTT	CASTRDNQGRTLHF
TRBD1	NA	TRBJ2-5	TRBV7-3	TGTGCCAGCAGCTCCGGGACAGGGAGAGAGACCCAGTACTTC	CASSSGTGRETQYF
NA	NA	TRBJ1-3	TRBV5-1	TGCGCCAGGCTCGGTTGGGGCCCACCTGGAAACACCATATATTTT	CARLGWGPPGNTIYF
NA	NA	TRBJ1-3	TRBV7-9	TGTGCCAGCAGCGAAACCTCTCGGGGCTCTGGAAACACCATATATTTT	CASSETSRGSGNTIYF
NA	few	TRBJ1-1	TRBV7-9	TGTGCCAGCATCGGACTGGGGACTGAAGCTTTCTTT	CASIGLGTEAFF
TRBD1	NA	TRBJ2-5	TRBV7-2	TGTGCCAGCAGCGGGGACAGGGTGACTGAGACCCAGTACTTC	CASSGDRVTETQYF
TRBD1	NA	TRBJ1-5	TRBV28	TGTGCCAGCAGCCGGGGACAGAACAATCAGCCCCAGCATTTT	CASSRGQNNQPQHF
NA	NA	TRBJ2-7	TRBV28	TGTGCCAGCAGTTCAGGGGATAACGAGCAGTACTTC	CASSSGDNEQYF
TRBD1	NA	TRBJ2-7	TRBV6-5	TGTGCCAGCAGGAAGGACAGGCTATACGAGCAGTACTTC	CASRKDRLYEQYF
TRBD1	NA	TRBJ1-2	TRBV9	TGTGCCAGCAGCGTAGATTCGTTTAAGAATAGGACAGGCGGAGGCTACACCTTC	CASSVDSFKNRTGGGYTF
NA	NA	TRBJ2-6	TRBV7-9	TGTGCCAGCAGCTTTCCAGCTGGGGCCAACGTCCTGACTTTC	CASSFPAGANVLTF
NA	NA	TRBJ2-7	TRBV7-8	TGTGCCAGCAGCCGGGGGCAGGGGGGATACGAGCAGTACTTC	CASSRGQGGYEQYF
NA	NA	TRBJ1-5	TRBV2	TGTGCCAGCAGTGAAGAAGGAGGGGTCCAGCCCCAGCATTTT	CASSEEGGVQPQHF
NA	NA	TRBJ2-7	TRBV6-4	TGTGCCAGCAGTGACTCGGGGAGCCTCTCCTACGAGCAGTACTTC	CASSDSGSLSYEQYF
TRBD2	NA	TRBJ2-3	TRBV19	TGTGCCAGTATGGGTAGCGGGCGGCGGGATACGCAGTATTTT	CASMGSGRRDTQYF